The 23 T cell receptor beta chains below all came from one sample that was sequenced in a study of T cells in Graves' hyperthyroidism and ophthalmopathy. Amplification of TCR beta CDR3 regions was performed using RNA transcripts as template. HTBI primers were used for first-round RT-PCR of the TCR CDR3. TCRdb redid the calling of the multiplex PCR reads with MiXCR, one entry per CDR3 protein. This sample yields a few hundred thousand distinct CDR3 sequences, of which about 15% are seen a single time; approximately 30% belongs to the top ten. Source material: blood. The receptors stem from a woman in her thirties with Graves' hyperthyroidism.

This clonotype has at least ten counts. The chain has TRBV18 and TRBJ2-1; D is perhaps TRBD2 (5 bases). Trimming took 1 base from V and 7 from J, leaving 14 bases between them. The CDR3 covers 15 residues. Germline CDR1 is KGHSH and CDR2 is LQKENI. The CDR3 nucleotides are TGTGCCAGCTCACCACTTAGGCCCGGGGAGAATGAGCAGTTCTTC. Encoded protein: CASSPLRPGENEQFF.

This clonotype showed up many times. The chain combines TRBV2 with TRBJ2-7, with D uncertain. V was cut by 6 bases and J by 4 bases, with 4 bases left in between. The CDR3 covers 10 residues. Germline lookup yields CDR1 SNHLY and CDR2 FYNNEI. The CDR3 protein is CASSQYEQYF. CDR3 nucleotide sequence: TGTGCCAGCAGCCAATACGAGCAGTACTTC.

The sample holds many counts of this clonotype. This chain links TRBV5-6 with TRBJ1-2, with 8 bases fitting TRBD1. Germline V lookup: CDR1 SGHDT, CDR2 YYEEEE. The CDR3 has 14 amino acids. J gave up 5 bases and V 5 bases, and 8 bases lay outside the gene matches. The DNA of the CDR3 is TGTGCCAGCAGATTTACAGGGGGAACATATGGCTACACCTTC. This codes for CASRFTGGTYGYTF.

This clonotype showed up just a few times. This chain uses TRBV7-6 with TRBJ2-1, with 10 bases lining up with TRBD1. CDR1 SGHVS and CDR2 FNYEAQ come from the germline V gene. The junction had 6 bases not matched to a gene; V was cut back by 5 bases and J by 8 bases. The CDR3 is made up of 14 amino acids. The CDR3 region is CASSPRQGADEQFF. In DNA form, the CDR3 reads TGTGCCAGCAGCCCCCGACAGGGGGCCGATGAGCAGTTCTTC.

The chain is built from TRBV6-1 and TRBJ2-7, with D perhaps TRBD2 (6 bases). Germline CDR1 and CDR2: MNHNS and SASEGT. The CDR3 covers 12 residues. The ends were cut back, 8 bases at V and 6 bases at J, with 14 bases in the middle. CDR3 loop: CASVREVGEQYF. CDR3 DNA sequence: TGTGCCAGCGTCAGGGAGGTGGGCGAGCAGTACTTC.

The chain joins TRBV20-1 to TRBJ2-7; D is perhaps TRBD1 or TRBD2 (5 bases each). The CDR3 contains 14 residues. Trimming removed 1 base at V and 4 bases at J, with 14 bases between. Germline CDR1 DFQATT, CDR2 SNEGSKA (reference sequence). CDR3 in DNA: TGCAGTGCTAGAGGGGGGACGGGACCTTACGAGCAGTACTTC. Residues: CSARGGTGPYEQYF.

A few counts support this clonotype. The chain employs TRBV5-1 and TRBJ2-2; D gene ambiguous. The V gene lost 2 bases and the J gene lost 4 bases, with 6 bases spanning the gap. The CDR3 loop spans 13 amino acids. Germline CDR1 and CDR2: SGHRS and YFSETQ. The chain's CDR3 is CASSLEVTGELFF. For the CDR3, the DNA is TGCGCCAGCAGCTTAGAAGTCACCGGGGAGCTGTTTTTT. Using reference TRBV5-1 and TRBJ2-2 for the parts outside the CDR3, the full variable domain is KAGVTQTPRYLIKTRGQQVTLSCSPISGHRSVSWYQQTPGQGLQFLFEYFSETQRNKGNFPGRFSGRQFSNSRSEMNVSTLELGDSALYLCASSLEVTGELFFGEGSRLTVL.

This clonotype was detected a few times. The CDR3 does not end in the conserved phenylalanine or tryptophan, so this is likely a read error. J is TRBJ2-5 and V is TRBV12-3 or TRBV12-4; D gene unclear. V lost 4 bases and J lost 6, with 12 bases in between. The CDR3 sequence is 13 residues long. The CDR3 loop reads CASSSGRKKTQYL. The CDR3 DNA sequence: TGTGCCAGCAGTTCCGGCCGTAAAAAGACCCAGTACCTC.

There are a few counts of this clonotype. The V call is TRBV5-6, the J call TRBJ2-4; 8 nucleotides agree with TRBD2. The germline V gene encodes CDR1 SGHDT and CDR2 YYEEEE. Germline trimming cut 0 bases from V and 6 bases from J; bases unmatched to any gene: 5. The CDR3 has 15 residues. The CDR3 bases are TGTGCCAGCAGCTTGGCCCTAGCGGGCTTAAACATTCAGTACTTC. Translated, it gives CASSLALAGLNIQYF.

This clonotype was detected once. The J gene is TRBJ2-1, the V gene TRBV6-9, with 11 bases aligning to TRBD2. The J segment lost 9 bases and the V segment lost 6 bases, leaving 10 bases of the junction unmatched. Germline assignment: CDR1 MNHGY and CDR2 SVAAGI. The CDR3 sequence is 15 residues long. The CDR3 region has the DNA TGTGCCAGCAGCTTACAGACTAGCGGGACGGGTGAGCAGTTCTTC. Translated: CASSLQTSGTGEQFF.

This clonotype has a count of ten or more. This chain joins TRBV30 and TRBJ2-1; D is ambiguous. The CDR3 has 15 residues. From germline, CDR1 is GTSNPN and CDR2 SVGIG (reference sequence). Trimming left V 2 bases short and J 1 base short, with 12 bases between. CDR3 region: CAWSSAARSYNEQFF. In DNA form, the CDR3 reads TGTGCCTGGAGTTCGGCTGCGAGGTCCTACAATGAGCAGTTCTTC.

This clonotype was observed at least ten times. This chain joins TRBV3-1 and TRBJ1-3; D perhaps matches TRBD1 (5 bases). CDR1 and CDR2 from the germline V gene are LGHDT and YNNKEL (reference sequence). This CDR3 has 14 amino acids. V was shortened by 8 bases and J by 0 bases, with 11 bases between the two germline ends. This CDR3 reads CASRPTASGNTIYF. The CDR3 DNA follows: TGTGCCAGCCGCCCGACAGCCTCTGGAAACACCATATATTTT. The variable domain in full, with the rest retrieved from reference TRBV3-1 and TRBJ1-3, is DTAVSQTPKYLVTQMGNDKSIKCEQNLGHDTMYWYKQDSKKFLKIMFSYNNKELIINETVPNRFSPKSPDKAHLNLHINSLELGDSAVYFCASRPTASGNTIYFGEGSWLTVV.

This clonotype was recorded many times. The V gene is TRBV7-9, the J gene TRBJ2-3; 8 bases fit TRBD1. The CDR3 runs to 14 residues. V shed 5 bases and J 5 bases; nucleotides not matched to a gene: 6. Germline V gene data show CDR1 as SEHNR and CDR2 as FQNEAQ (reference sequence). In nucleotides, the CDR3 is TGTGCCAGCAGCGTCGGACAGGGCGGAGATACGCAGTATTTT. Amino acid sequence: CASSVGQGGDTQYF.

The chain has TRBV18 and TRBJ2-7; 8 bases match TRBD2. After removal of 3 bases from V and 0 bases from J, the junction contained 7 bases not matched to a gene. Germline V gene lookup returns CDR1 KGHSH and CDR2 LQKENI. CDR3 length equals 16 residues. Here the CDR3 reads CASSPNMGTSSYEQYF. The CDR3 coding sequence is TGTGCCAGCTCACCGAATATGGGGACTAGCTCCTACGAGCAGTACTTC.

This clonotype has more than one count but fewer than ten. The V and J genes are TRBV25-1 and TRBJ2-7; TRBD2 aligns across 11 bases. This CDR3 has 18 residues. CDR1 MGHDK and CDR2 SYGVNS come from the germline V gene. V shed 4 bases and J 5 bases; nucleotides not matched to a gene: 16. The CDR3: CASSGSGGLAVSTHEQYF. CDR3 coding DNA: TGTGCCAGCAGTGGTAGTGGGGGACTAGCGGTTTCCACCCACGAGCAGTACTTC.

The CDR3 DNA is TGTGCCAGCAGCAGGAAGGGTAGCTCCTATAATTCACCCCTCCACTTT. Protein product: CASSRKGSSYNSPLHF. The chain links TRBV3-1 to TRBJ1-6; the D is unclear. The germline V gene has CDR1 LGHDT and CDR2 YNNKEL (reference sequence). V gave up 5 bases and J gave up 0 bases, with 11 bases separating them. The CDR3 is made up of 16 amino acids. Using reference TRBV3-1 and TRBJ1-6 for the parts outside the CDR3, the full variable domain is DTAVSQTPKYLVTQMGNDKSIKCEQNLGHDTMYWYKQDSKKFLKIMFSYNNKELIINETVPNRFSPKSPDKAHLNLHINSLELGDSAVYFCASSRKGSSYNSPLHFGNGTRLTVT.

Many counts were recorded for this clonotype. The chain employs TRBV7-9 and TRBJ2-3; TRBD2 matches at 10 bases. There are 16 residues in the CDR3. Germline V CDR1 and CDR2: SEHNR, FQNEAQ (reference sequence). Unmatched junction bases numbered 6, after V lost 5 bases and J lost 1 base. In nucleotides, the CDR3 is TGTGCCAGCAGCCCCACACTAGCGGGGCGCACAGATACGCAGTATTTT. This gives the protein CASSPTLAGRTDTQYF.

The chain carries TRBV7-9 and TRBJ2-4; TRBD2 is a possible D gene (5 bases). The CDR3 is 14 residues long. The germline gives CDR1 SEHNR, CDR2 FQNEAQ (reference sequence). V was pared by 1 base and J by 8 bases, with 12 bases between. CDR3 region: CASSLGGGWDIQYF. The DNA for the CDR3 is TGTGCCAGCAGCTTAGGTGGAGGTTGGGACATTCAGTACTTC.

Ten or more counts support this clonotype. The CDR3 loop is CASSLSTGGHEQYF. CDR3 DNA: TGTGCCAGCAGTTTATCTACAGGGGGCCACGAGCAGTACTTC. The J gene is TRBJ2-7, the V gene TRBV27, with 9 positions matching TRBD1. The CDR3 is 14 amino acids. Unmatched junction bases numbered 2, after V lost 0 bases and J lost 5 bases. The germline V gene has CDR1 MNHEY and CDR2 SMNVEV (reference sequence).

This clonotype appeared many times. At one end the junction does not follow the germline gene, possibly because of a read error. The chain has TRBV12-3 or TRBV12-4 and TRBJ1-1; no clear D gene. The CDR3 runs to 11 residues. For the CDR3, the DNA is TGTGCCAGCAGCTTAGACCGTAGCTTGATCTTT. It yields the protein CASSLDRSLIF.

This clonotype was seen many times. The chain uses TRBV6-1 and TRBJ2-1; D remains unclear. The CDR3 is made up of 15 amino acids. The V gene's germline CDR1 is MNHNS and CDR2 SASEGT. Trimming took 4 bases from V and 0 from J, leaving 10 bases between them. The CDR3: CASSGITNSYNEQFF. As DNA, the CDR3 is TGTGCCAGCAGTGGTATAACTAACTCCTACAATGAGCAGTTCTTC.

There are many counts of this clonotype. The V call is TRBV6-1, the J call TRBJ1-1; D ambiguous. The germline V and J ends were trimmed by 0 bases and 4 bases, with 9 bases remaining between them. This CDR3 comprises 14 residues. Germline V CDR1 and CDR2: MNHNS, SASEGT. The CDR3 loop reads CASSEALVSTEAFF. As DNA, the CDR3 is TGTGCCAGCAGTGAAGCGCTCGTCAGCACTGAAGCTTTCTTT.

A few counts support this clonotype. V gene TRBV2 combines with J gene TRBJ2-5; no clear D. V gave up 8 bases and J gave up 5 bases, with 15 bases separating them. The CDR3 is made up of 13 amino acids. From germline, CDR1 is SNHLY and CDR2 FYNNEI. CDR3 nucleotides: TGTGCCAGCCGCCCCTACCACAAGGAGACCCAGTACTTC. Translation gives CASRPYHKETQYF.